The 25 T cell receptor beta chains listed next were all sequenced from one sample in a study of cytomegalovirus exposure and HLA in healthy donors. PCR amplification relied on 60 Vbeta primers (plus 13 Jbeta primers). Produced via immunoSEQ multiplex PCR; TCRdb's table is partial and in-frame only. This sample has about 140,000 clones, with about three quarters found just once. Sequencing used PBMCs. These receptors were obtained from a woman aged 25 to 39 in good health and CMV-seronegative.

DNA for the CDR3: TGTGCCAGCAGTGAAAACGGACAGGGCAATCAGCCCCAGCATTTT. This translates into CASSENGQGNQPQHF. V is TRBV2 and J is TRBJ1-5; 7 nucleotides line up with TRBD1. After removal of 2 bases from V and 2 bases from J, the junction contained 3 bases not matched to a gene. The CDR3 consists of 15 residues. Per germline, CDR1 SNHLY and CDR2 FYNNEI.

The rearrangement links TRBV7-9 to TRBJ2-7; D unclear. Trimming shortened V by 4 bases and J by 3 bases, and 13 bases separated the two germline ends. This CDR3 has 14 amino acids. Germline CDR1 SEHNR, CDR2 FQNEAQ (reference sequence). The CDR3 DNA follows: TGTGCCAGCAGCTCCTCGGGTCCCATCTACGAGCAGTACTTC. Translating gives CASSSSGPIYEQYF.

There are a few counts of this clone. The chain joins TRBV5-4 to TRBJ2-6; the D is unclear. Germline V gives CDR1 SGHNT, CDR2 YYREEE (reference sequence). The V end lost 1 base, the J end lost 4 bases, and 9 bases lay between the germline ends. The CDR3 covers 15 residues. Here the CDR3 reads CASSLMTAGANVLTF. The CDR3 DNA reads as TGTGCCAGCAGCTTGATGACTGCCGGGGCCAACGTCCTGACTTTC.

V and J are TRBV6-1 and TRBJ1-5, with 12 bases identical to TRBD1. Germline V gives CDR1 MNHNS, CDR2 SASEGT. This CDR3 spans 20 amino acids. V was pared by 0 bases and J by 1 base, with 10 bases of the junction left unmatched. CDR3 coding DNA: TGTGCCAGCAGTGAAGCGCTAAGGGACAGGGGGCGATTAAGCAATCAGCCCCAGCATTTT. Its protein is CASSEALRDRGRLSNQPQHF.

This clone showed up just once. Here the CDR3 DNA reads TGTGCCAGCAGCTTCAGGACAGGGGGGAACAATGAGCAGTTCTTC. It is translated as CASSFRTGGNNEQFF. The chain carries TRBV11-2 and TRBJ2-1; 10 nucleotides agree with TRBD1. V trimming: 3 bases; J trimming: 5 bases; junction bases outside the gene matches: 4. This CDR3 is built from 15 residues. From germline, CDR1 is SGHAT and CDR2 FQNNGV.

This clone appeared a few times. The J gene is TRBJ2-3, the V gene TRBV7-9; a weak D match, TRBD2 (6 bases). CDR1 is SEHNR, CDR2 FQNEAQ, per germline (reference sequence). The length of the CDR3 is 16 residues. Trimming cost V 4 bases and J 1 base, with 15 bases left between them. The CDR3 region is CASSYLPAGRTDTQYF. The CDR3 region has the DNA TGTGCCAGCAGCTATCTTCCAGCGGGTCGCACAGATACGCAGTATTTT.

The chain employs TRBV2 and TRBJ1-1, with TRBD1 as a possible D gene (6 bases). Trimming took off 11 bases at V and 0 bases at J, with 13 bases between the two ends. CDR3 size: 13 residues. Germline loops: CDR1 SNHLY, CDR2 FYNNEI. The CDR3 region has the DNA TGTGCCTGCATTCGGGACATGAACACTGAAGCTTTCTTT. As protein: CACIRDMNTEAFF. Drawing the rest from reference TRBV2 and TRBJ1-1, the complete variable domain is EPEVTQTPSHQVTQMGQEVILRCVPISNHLYFYWYRQILGQKVEFLVSFYNNEISEKSEIFDDQFSVERPDGSNFTLKIRSTKLEDSAMYFCACIRDMNTEAFFGQGTRLTVV.

The chain is built from TRBV28 and TRBJ2-7; TRBD2 matches 8 bases. Germline CDR1 reads MDHEN; CDR2 reads SYDVKM. J lost 9 bases, V lost 2 bases, and 9 bases had no gene match. The CDR3 runs to 14 residues. The CDR3 sequence: CASSLKAAGGGQYV. DNA of the CDR3: TGTGCCAGCAGTTTAAAGGCCGCGGGAGGTGGGCAGTACGTC.

This chain joins TRBV29-1 and TRBJ2-3, with 13 bases lining up with TRBD2. After removal of 6 bases from V and 4 bases from J, the junction contained 7 bases not matched to a gene. The CDR3 sequence is 15 residues long. From germline, CDR1 is SQVTM and CDR2 ANQGSEA. CDR3 region: CSVLGTSGDPDTQYF. Here the CDR3 DNA reads TGCAGCGTCCTTGGGACTAGCGGGGACCCAGATACGCAGTATTTT.

The gene calls are TRBV5-6 and TRBJ2-1; D is perhaps TRBD1 (5 bases). With 0 bases removed from V and 5 bases from J, the gap between germline ends came to 12 bases. The CDR3 has 15 amino acids. Looked up from germline, CDR1 is SGHDT and CDR2 is YYEEEE. CDR3 amino acids: CASSLDRFIDNEQFF. The CDR3, as DNA: TGTGCCAGCAGCTTGGACAGGTTTATCGACAATGAGCAGTTCTTC.

The rearrangement joins TRBV5-1 to TRBJ2-1; 10 nucleotides align to TRBD2. CDR1 is SGHRS, CDR2 YFSETQ, per germline. The J segment lost 4 bases and the V segment lost 4 bases, leaving 5 bases of the junction unmatched. The CDR3 is made up of 15 amino acids. The CDR3 DNA sequence: TGCGCCAGCAGCCCCGGGACTAGCGATTACAATGAGCAGTTCTTC. Translated, it gives CASSPGTSDYNEQFF.

The chain recombines TRBV5-1 with TRBJ1-1, with unresolved D. Trimming cost V 0 bases and J 1 base, with 7 bases left between them. Germline V gene data show CDR1 as SGHRS and CDR2 as YFSETQ. The CDR3 runs 14 residues. CDR3 sequence: CASSLDTQNTEAFF. The CDR3 DNA follows: TGCGCCAGCAGCTTGGACACCCAGAACACTGAAGCTTTCTTT.

The rearrangement uses TRBV5-1 and TRBJ1-6; 8 positions agree with TRBD1. This CDR3 has 14 residues. V lost 9 bases and J lost 8; bases outside the gene matches: 10. Germline V lookup: CDR1 SGHRS, CDR2 YFSETQ. CDR3 sequence reads: CATRTQGADSPLHF. In DNA, the CDR3 is TGCGCCACCAGGACGCAGGGGGCTGATTCACCCCTCCACTTT.

The J gene is TRBJ2-2, the V gene TRBV6-5, with 7 bases fitting TRBD1. Looked up from germline, CDR1 is MNHEY and CDR2 is SVGAGI. CDR3 length: 14 amino acids. J lost 1 base, V lost 9 bases, and 5 bases had no gene match. CDR3 residues: CASLTGRNTGELFF. CDR3 nucleotides: TGTGCCAGTTTGACAGGGAGGAACACCGGGGAGCTGTTTTTT.

The CDR3 coding sequence is TGCGCCAGCAGCCATAGCGGGAGTCGTTCAGATACGCAGTATTTT. As protein: CASSHSGSRSDTQYF. V is TRBV5-1 and J is TRBJ2-3; TRBD2 matches at 9 bases. Germline V CDR1 and CDR2: SGHRS, YFSETQ. The CDR3 is 15 amino acids. V trimming: 4 bases; J trimming: 4 bases; junction bases outside the gene matches: 7.

This clone has more than one count but fewer than ten. The chain joins TRBV29-1 to TRBJ2-7; possible D gene TRBD1, 6 bases. Trimming left V 4 bases short and J 1 base short, with 11 bases between. Germline CDR1 is SQVTM and CDR2 is ANQGSEA. CDR3 length equals 13 residues. The DNA for the CDR3 is TGCAGCGTTGCCAGGGGTGGTTCCTACGAGCAGTACTTC. It codes for CSVARGGSYEQYF.

The chain couples TRBV5-1 to TRBJ2-2, with 7 bases lining up with TRBD1. The length of the CDR3 is 18 residues. Trimming cost V 0 bases and J 5 bases; bases outside gene matches: 13. CDR1 is SGHRS, CDR2 YFSETQ, per germline. The CDR3 spells CASSLAVFRTGGTGELFF. For the CDR3, the DNA is TGCGCCAGCAGCTTGGCTGTATTTCGGACAGGCGGAACCGGGGAGCTGTTTTTT.

The chain has TRBV9 and TRBJ1-3; tentative D call: TRBD1 (5 bases). Germline V gives CDR1 SGDLS, CDR2 YYNGEE. CDR3 size: 14 residues. V lost 4 bases and J 6 bases, leaving 14 bases between the germline ends. In nucleotides, the CDR3 is TGTGCCAGCAGCCAGCAGGGTATCCAAAACACCATATATTTT. It translates to CASSQQGIQNTIYF.

The V call is TRBV4-1, the J call TRBJ1-5; 9 nucleotides align to TRBD1. The CDR3 runs 17 residues. The V and J ends lost 4 bases and 4 bases, in that order; junction bases with no gene match: 11. Germline V gene sequence: CDR1 MGHRA, CDR2 YSYEKL. The CDR3 DNA sequence: TGCGCCAGCAGCCTTACAGGGGGCTTGAAGTGGAATCAGCCCCAGCATTTT. Translated, it gives CASSLTGGLKWNQPQHF.

The genes are TRBV2 and TRBJ1-6, with D possibly matching TRBD1 (6 bases). Per the germline V gene, CDR1 is SNHLY and CDR2 is FYNNEI. Trimming took 11 bases from V and 7 from J, leaving 15 bases between them. CDR3 length: 13 amino acids. The CDR3 is CAGSGVQNSPLHF. The CDR3 region has the DNA TGTGCCGGCTCAGGGGTGCAAAATTCACCCCTCCACTTT.

The rearrangement links TRBV7-9 to TRBJ1-1; D is perhaps TRBD1 (5 bases). CDR1 is SEHNR, CDR2 FQNEAQ, per germline (reference sequence). Trimming removed 1 base from V and 0 bases from J, with 12 bases in between. This CDR3 comprises 16 residues. In DNA, the CDR3 is TGTGCCAGCAGCTTAGAGTTGGGGGGTATGAACACTGAAGCTTTCTTT. Its protein is CASSLELGGMNTEAFF.

This clone was observed a handful of times. The V and J genes are TRBV5-1 and TRBJ2-1, with 13 positions matching TRBD2. This CDR3 has 15 residues. In germline, CDR1 is SGHRS, CDR2 YFSETQ. Trimming cost V 4 bases and J 4 bases; bases outside gene matches: 2. CDR3 region: CASSAGLAGYNEQFF. The CDR3 region has the DNA TGCGCCAGCAGCGCGGGACTAGCGGGGTACAATGAGCAGTTCTTC.

The chain carries TRBV7-8 and TRBJ1-1; D perhaps matches TRBD1 (5 bases). This CDR3 region has 15 residues. The ends were cut back, 5 bases at V and 1 base at J, with 14 bases in the middle. CDR1 and CDR2 (germline): SGHVS, FQNEAQ. The CDR3 DNA is TGTGCCAGCAGCCGACAGACAGCCCCGAACACTGAAGCTTTCTTT. This encodes CASSRQTAPNTEAFF.

The rearrangement links TRBV5-1 to TRBJ2-7, with D unclear. V lost 5 bases, J lost 2 bases, and 11 bases lay in between. CDR3 length: 13 amino acids. In germline, CDR1 is SGHRS, CDR2 YFSETQ. CDR3 coding DNA: TGCGCCAGCAGTGGTCCCCTAGCCTACGAGCAGTACTTC. It is translated as CASSGPLAYEQYF.

This chain joins TRBV6-5 and TRBJ1-2, with a tentative D call TRBD1 (6 bases). Trimming pared 3 bases from V and 4 bases from J, leaving 15 bases between. This CDR3 has 15 amino acids. CDR1 MNHEY and CDR2 SVGAGI come from the germline V gene. The CDR3 DNA reads TGTGCCAGCAGTTATAAGTCAGGGGTTCCCTATGGCTACACCTTC. The encoded protein is CASSYKSGVPYGYTF.